The clone carrying this TCR beta chain was recorded at least ten times. The antigen remains unidentified. These data come from a study of T cells in Graves' hyperthyroidism and ophthalmopathy. Study-level background: The authors collected peripheral blood at initial diagnosis, before any treatment.

RNA transcripts served as the template for amplifying TCR beta CDR3 regions. The HTBI set primed first-round TCR CDR3 RT-PCR. TCRdb re-derived calls from the multiplex PCR reads in MiXCR, one entry per CDR3 protein. The data hold about 500,000 distinct CDR3 sequences, with about 16% observed a single time. The germline CDR1 and CDR2 sequences are DFQATT and SNEGSKA (reference sequence). V was clipped by 3 bases and J by 8 bases; unmatched bases: 13. The CDR3 has 15 amino acids. Fresh peripheral blood, about 9.3 ml, yielded the PBMCs. Findings and caveats of the study: Blood also carried most thyroid clonotypes expanded above 0.001.

The chain employs TRBV20-1 and TRBJ2-1, with 7 bases lining up with TRBD2. The TCR originated in a woman aged 25 to 45 with Graves' ophthalmopathy. Material: blood. The CDR3 DNA sequence: TGCAGTGCTAGGGCCCTGGATCTAGCGGACGATGAGCAGTTCTTC. Its protein product is CSARALDLADDEQFF.